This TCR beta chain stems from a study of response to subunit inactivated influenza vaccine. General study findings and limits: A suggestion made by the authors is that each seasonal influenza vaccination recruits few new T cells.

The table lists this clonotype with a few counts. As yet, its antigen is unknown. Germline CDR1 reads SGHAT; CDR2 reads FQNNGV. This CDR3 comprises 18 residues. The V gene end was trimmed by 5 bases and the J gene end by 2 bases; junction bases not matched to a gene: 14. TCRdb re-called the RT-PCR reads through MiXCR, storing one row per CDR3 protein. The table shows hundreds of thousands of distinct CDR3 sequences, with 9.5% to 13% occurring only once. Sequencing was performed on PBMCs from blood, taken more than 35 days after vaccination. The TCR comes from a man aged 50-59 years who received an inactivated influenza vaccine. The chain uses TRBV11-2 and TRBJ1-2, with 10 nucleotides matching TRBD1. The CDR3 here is CASSRSRTGTGANYGYTF. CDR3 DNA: TGTGCCAGCAGCCGCTCCCGAACCGGGACAGGGGCGAACTATGGCTACACCTTC.